This TCR beta chain is from a study of memory CD4+ T cells and cytomegalovirus serostatus. Study-level information: Of the healthy Belgian adults, several were CMV seropositive and about 24 seronegative.

The sort gate was single viable CD3+CD4+CD8-CD45RO+ cells for memory CD4+ T cells. The CDR3 extends over 15 amino acids. In germline, CDR1 is SGHTA, CDR2 FQGNSA. V lost 5 bases and J lost 4, with 17 bases in between. The data were produced by immunoSEQ multiplex PCR, yet TCRdb's version contains in-frame clones alone and is incomplete. Of about 73,000 clones in the sample, about 73% were seen once. This rearrangement joins TRBV7-2 to TRBJ1-1; D not certain. Source material: memory CD4+ T cells from blood. The TCR originated in an adult in good health and CMV-seropositive. CDR3 in DNA: TGTGCCAGCAGCCCCCAGACCCTTCGGGGCACTGAAGCTTTCTTT. Residues: CASSPQTLRGTEAFF. Full variable domain (remainder filled in from reference TRBV7-2 and TRBJ1-1): GAGVSQSPSNKVTEKGKDVELRCDPISGHTALYWYRQSLGQGLEFLIYFQGNSAPDKSGLPSDRFSAERTGGSVSTLTIQRTQQEDSAVYLCASSPQTLRGTEAFFGQGTRLTVV.